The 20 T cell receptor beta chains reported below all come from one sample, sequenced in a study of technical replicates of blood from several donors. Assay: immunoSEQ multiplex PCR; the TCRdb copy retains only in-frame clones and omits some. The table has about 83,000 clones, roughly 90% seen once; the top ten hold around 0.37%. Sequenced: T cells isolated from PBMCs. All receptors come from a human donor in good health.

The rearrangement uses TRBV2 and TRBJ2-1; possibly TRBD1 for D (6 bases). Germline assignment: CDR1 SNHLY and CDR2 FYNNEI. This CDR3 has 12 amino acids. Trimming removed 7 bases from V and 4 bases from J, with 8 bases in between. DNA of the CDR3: TGTGCCAGCATAGGACAGTACAATGAGCAGTTCTTC. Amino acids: CASIGQYNEQFF. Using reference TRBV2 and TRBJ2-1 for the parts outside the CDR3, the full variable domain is EPEVTQTPSHQVTQMGQEVILRCVPISNHLYFYWYRQILGQKVEFLVSFYNNEISEKSEIFDDQFSVERPDGSNFTLKIRSTKLEDSAMYFCASIGQYNEQFFGPGTRLTVL.

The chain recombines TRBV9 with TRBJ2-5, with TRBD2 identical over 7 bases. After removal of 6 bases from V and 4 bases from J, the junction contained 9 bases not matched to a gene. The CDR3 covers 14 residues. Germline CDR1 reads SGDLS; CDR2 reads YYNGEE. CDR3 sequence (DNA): TGTGCCAGCAACGGCGGGGCTAGCGGAGAGACCCAGTACTTC. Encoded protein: CASNGGASGETQYF.

The CDR3 loop is CASSIASGAHSGNTIYF. CDR3 DNA: TGTGCCAGTAGTATAGCTTCTGGGGCGCACTCTGGAAACACCATATATTTT. The chain employs TRBV19 and TRBJ1-3; tentative D call: TRBD1 (5 bases). The CDR3 extends over 17 amino acids. Germline V gene sequence: CDR1 LNHDA, CDR2 SQIVND (reference sequence). Trimming stripped 1 base from V and 0 bases from J, with 13 bases between.

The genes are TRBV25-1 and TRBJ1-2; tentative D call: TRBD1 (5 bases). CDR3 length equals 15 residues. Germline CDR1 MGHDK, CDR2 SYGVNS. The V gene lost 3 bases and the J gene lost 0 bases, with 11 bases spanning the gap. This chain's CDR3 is CASSDGRAANYGYTF. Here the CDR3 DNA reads TGTGCCAGCAGTGATGGCAGGGCAGCTAACTATGGCTACACCTTC.

The CDR3 protein is CAITPDQGGGYEQYF. The CDR3 DNA reads as TGTGCCATCACCCCAGACCAAGGAGGCGGCTACGAGCAGTACTTC. The chain uses TRBV10-3 and TRBJ2-7, with TRBD2 as a possible D gene (5 bases). The CDR3 spans 15 residues. The V end was cut by 7 bases, the J end by 3 bases, with 19 bases between. Germline CDR1 is ENHRY and CDR2 is SYGVKD.

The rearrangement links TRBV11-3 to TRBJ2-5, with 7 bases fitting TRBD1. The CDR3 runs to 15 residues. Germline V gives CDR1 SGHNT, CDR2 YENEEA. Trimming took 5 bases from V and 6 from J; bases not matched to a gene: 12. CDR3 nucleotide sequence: TGTGCCAGCAGCCCGGCCGGGACAGTCATAAAGACCCAGTACTTC. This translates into CASSPAGTVIKTQYF. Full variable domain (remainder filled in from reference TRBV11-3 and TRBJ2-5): EAGVVQSPRYKIIEKKQPVAFWCNPISGHNTLYWYLQNLGQGPELLIRYENEEAVDDSQLPKDRFSAERLKGVDSTLKIQPAELGDSAVYLCASSPAGTVIKTQYFGPGTRLLVL.

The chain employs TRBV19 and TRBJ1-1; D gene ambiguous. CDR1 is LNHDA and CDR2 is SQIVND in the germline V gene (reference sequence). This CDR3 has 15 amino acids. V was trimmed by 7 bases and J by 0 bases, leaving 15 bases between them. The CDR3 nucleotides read TGTGCCAGTATCCCGGAAAGGCGGGTGAACACTGAAGCTTTCTTT. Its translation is CASIPERRVNTEAFF.

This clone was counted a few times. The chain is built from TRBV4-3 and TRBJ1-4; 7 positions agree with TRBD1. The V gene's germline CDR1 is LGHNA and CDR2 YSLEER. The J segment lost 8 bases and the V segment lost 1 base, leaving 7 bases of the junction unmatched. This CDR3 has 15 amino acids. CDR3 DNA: TGCGCCAGCAGCCAAGCCGACAGGGACGGGGAAAAACTGTTTTTT. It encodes CASSQADRDGEKLFF.

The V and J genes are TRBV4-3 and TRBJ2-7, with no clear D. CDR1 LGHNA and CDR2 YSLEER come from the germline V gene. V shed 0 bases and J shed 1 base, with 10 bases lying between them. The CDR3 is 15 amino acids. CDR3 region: CASSQDAVASYEQYF. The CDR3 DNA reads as TGCGCCAGCAGCCAAGACGCGGTAGCATCCTACGAGCAGTACTTC.

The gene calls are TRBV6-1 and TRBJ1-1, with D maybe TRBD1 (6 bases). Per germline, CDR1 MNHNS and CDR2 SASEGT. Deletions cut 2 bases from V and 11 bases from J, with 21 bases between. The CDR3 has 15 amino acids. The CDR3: CASSENTGYVPRAFF. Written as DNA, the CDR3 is TGTGCCAGCAGTGAAAATACAGGGTACGTACCGCGGGCTTTCTTT.

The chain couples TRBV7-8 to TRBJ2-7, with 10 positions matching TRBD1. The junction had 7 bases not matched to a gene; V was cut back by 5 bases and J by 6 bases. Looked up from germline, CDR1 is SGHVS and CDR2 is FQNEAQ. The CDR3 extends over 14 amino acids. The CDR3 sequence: CASSTTGGVPEQYF. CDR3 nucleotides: TGTGCCAGCAGCACGACAGGGGGCGTACCCGAGCAGTACTTC. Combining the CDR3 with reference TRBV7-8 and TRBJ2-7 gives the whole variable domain GAGVSQSPRYKVAKRGQDVALRCDPISGHVSLFWYQQALGQGPEFLTYFQNEAQLDKSGLPSDRFFAERPEGSVSTLKIQRTQQEDSAVYLCASSTTGGVPEQYFGPGTRLTVT.

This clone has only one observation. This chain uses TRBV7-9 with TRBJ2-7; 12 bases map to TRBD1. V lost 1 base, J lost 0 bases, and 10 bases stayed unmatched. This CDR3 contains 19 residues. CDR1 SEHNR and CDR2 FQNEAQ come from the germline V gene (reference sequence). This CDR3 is CASSLVRRDRGPLSYEQYF. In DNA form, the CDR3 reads TGTGCCAGCAGCTTAGTACGCCGGGACAGGGGGCCTCTCTCCTACGAGCAGTACTTC.

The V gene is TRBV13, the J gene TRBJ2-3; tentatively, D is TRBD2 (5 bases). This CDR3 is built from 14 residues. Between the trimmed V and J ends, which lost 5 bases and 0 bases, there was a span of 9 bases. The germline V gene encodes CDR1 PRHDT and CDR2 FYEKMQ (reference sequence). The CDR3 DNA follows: TGTGCCAGCAGCCGGACTGGTAGCACAGATACGCAGTATTTT. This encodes CASSRTGSTDTQYF. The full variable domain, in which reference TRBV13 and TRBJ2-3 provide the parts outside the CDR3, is AAGVIQSPRHLIKEKRETATLKCYPIPRHDTVYWYQQGPGQDPQFLISFYEKMQSDKGSIPDRFSAQQFSDYHSELNMSSLELGDSALYFCASSRTGSTDTQYFGPGTRLTVL.

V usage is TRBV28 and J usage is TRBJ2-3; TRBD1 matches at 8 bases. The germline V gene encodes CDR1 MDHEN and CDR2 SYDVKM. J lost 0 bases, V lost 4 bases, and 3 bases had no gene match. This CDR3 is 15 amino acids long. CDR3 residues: CASSSGGMSTDTQYF. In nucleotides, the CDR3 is TGTGCCAGCAGTTCAGGGGGCATGAGCACAGATACGCAGTATTTT.

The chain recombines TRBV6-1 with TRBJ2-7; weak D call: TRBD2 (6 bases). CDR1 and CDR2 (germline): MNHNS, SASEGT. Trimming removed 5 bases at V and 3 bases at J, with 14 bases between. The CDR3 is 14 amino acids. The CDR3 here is CASSRDWRGYEQYF. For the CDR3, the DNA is TGTGCCAGCAGTAGAGACTGGCGGGGCTACGAGCAGTACTTC.

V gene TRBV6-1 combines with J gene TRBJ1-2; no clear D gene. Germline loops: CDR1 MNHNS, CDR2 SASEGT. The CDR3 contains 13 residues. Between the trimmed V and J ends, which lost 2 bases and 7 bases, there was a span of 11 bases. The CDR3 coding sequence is TGTGCCAGCAGTGAATACGTACAAATTGGCTACACCTTC. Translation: CASSEYVQIGYTF.

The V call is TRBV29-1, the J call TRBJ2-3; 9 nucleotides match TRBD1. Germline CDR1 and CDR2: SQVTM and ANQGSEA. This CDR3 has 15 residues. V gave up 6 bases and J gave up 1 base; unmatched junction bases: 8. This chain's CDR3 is CSVSGTGLGTDTQYF. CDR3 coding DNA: TGCAGCGTCTCTGGGACAGGGCTAGGCACAGATACGCAGTATTTT.

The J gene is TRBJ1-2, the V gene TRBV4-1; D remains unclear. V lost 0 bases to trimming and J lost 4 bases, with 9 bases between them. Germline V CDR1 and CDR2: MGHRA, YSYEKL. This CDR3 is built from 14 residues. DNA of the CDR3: TGCGCCAGCAGCCAAGATCTTTGGAGCTATGGCTACACCTTC. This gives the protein CASSQDLWSYGYTF.

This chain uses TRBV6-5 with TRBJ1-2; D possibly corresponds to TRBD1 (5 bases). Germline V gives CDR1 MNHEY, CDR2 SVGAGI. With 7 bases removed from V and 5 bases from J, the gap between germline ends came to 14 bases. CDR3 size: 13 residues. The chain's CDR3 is CASTPGGEYGYTF. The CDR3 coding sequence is TGTGCCAGCACCCCTGGGGGGGAGTATGGCTACACCTTC.

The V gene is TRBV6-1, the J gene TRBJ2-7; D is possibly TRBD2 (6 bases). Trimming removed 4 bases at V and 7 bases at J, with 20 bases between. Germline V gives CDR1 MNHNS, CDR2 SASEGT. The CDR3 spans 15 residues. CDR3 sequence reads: CASSATGRLLGEQYF. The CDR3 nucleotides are TGTGCCAGCAGTGCAACCGGGAGACTACTAGGAGAGCAGTACTTC.